The 4 T cell receptor beta chains in this list originate from one sample, sequenced in a study of blood T cells in healthy people across ages. A J-beta primer mix and a sample-barcoded 5' primer were used in a second PCR of roughly 7 to 12 cycles. TCRdb re-called the 5' RACE reads with MiXCR, one entry per CDR3 protein. The sample contains more than 450,000 distinct CDR3 sequences, about 27% of which appear only once. These data also featured in a second study, about T cells of mothers and their children.

Sequenced: blood. The receptors stem from a boy between 2 and 10 years old in good health.

This clonotype occurred a few times. This chain joins TRBV5-1 and TRBJ2-5; 14 nucleotides line up with TRBD2. The J call may be faulty, since TRBJ2-1 better matches the DNA end. CDR3 length: 16 amino acids. The V gene's germline CDR1 is SGHRS and CDR2 YFSETQ. DNA for the CDR3: TGCGCCAGCAGCTACCCGACTAGCGGGGGGGCGAATGAGCAGTTCTTC. This sequence encodes CASSYPTSGGANEQFF.

This clonotype has only a few counts. The V call is TRBV5-1, the J call TRBJ2-5; D is possibly TRBD2 (5 bases). Between the trimmed V and J ends, which lost 3 bases and 3 bases, there was a span of 9 bases. This CDR3 has 13 amino acids. CDR1 is SGHRS and CDR2 is YFSETQ in the germline V gene. The CDR3 DNA reads TGCGCCAGCAGCTCGGGATTTAAAGAGACCCAGTACTTC. As protein: CASSSGFKETQYF.

The V gene is TRBV7-6, the J gene TRBJ2-7; D remains ambiguous. CDR1 and CDR2 from the germline V gene are SGHVS and FNYEAQ. Trimming stripped 0 bases from V and 2 bases from J, with 11 bases between. The CDR3 spans 15 residues. The CDR3, as DNA: TGTGCCAGCAGCTTAGCTACAGCGAGCACCTACGAGCAGTACTTC. It codes for CASSLATASTYEQYF.

The chain recombines TRBV10-2 with TRBJ2-2; 12 bases line up with TRBD2. The J segment lost 12 bases and the V segment lost 8 bases, leaving 4 bases of the junction unmatched. There are 12 residues in the CDR3. Germline V gene data show CDR1 as WSHSY and CDR2 as SAAADI. Written as DNA, the CDR3 is TGCGCCAGCGCCGGACTAGCGGGGCAGCTGTTTTTT. Amino acids: CASAGLAGQLFF.